These 12 T cell receptor beta chains were all obtained from the same sample, sequenced in a study of cytomegalovirus exposure and HLA in healthy donors. 13 Jbeta primers and 60 Vbeta primers were used for the PCR. Profiled with immunoSEQ multiplex PCR; TCRdb holds only in-frame clones, not every one. The table includes 120,000 or so clones, approximately 87% detected once. Sample: PBMCs. The receptor source for this set is a man aged 18 to 30 in good health and CMV-seropositive.

The chain combines TRBV7-9 with TRBJ1-1, with 10 bases matching TRBD1. V trimming: 5 bases; J trimming: 6 bases; junction bases outside the gene matches: 9. This CDR3 spans 15 amino acids. Germline V gene sequence: CDR1 SEHNR, CDR2 FQNEAQ (reference sequence). The CDR3 sequence: CASSPGTGAAAEAFF. DNA for the CDR3: TGTGCCAGCAGCCCCGGGACAGGGGCCGCGGCTGAAGCTTTCTTT.

The CDR3 DNA reads as TGTGCCATCCAGCCGACCCTACTGAGGAATGAGCAGTTCTTC. Its translation is CAIQPTLLRNEQFF. This chain joins TRBV10-3 and TRBJ2-1; no definite D call. The CDR3 loop spans 14 amino acids. CDR1 is ENHRY, CDR2 SYGVKD, per germline. V shed 8 bases and J shed 7 bases, with 18 bases lying between them.

V gene TRBV29-1 combines with J gene TRBJ1-2, with 7 bases fitting TRBD1. The CDR3 loop spans 14 amino acids. The junction had 12 bases not matched to a gene; V was cut back by 7 bases and J by 4 bases. Germline CDR1 reads SQVTM; CDR2 reads ANQGSEA. In DNA form, the CDR3 reads TGCAGCGCTAAACAGGGGTCAAATAGCTATGGCTACACCTTC. The encoded protein is CSAKQGSNSYGYTF.

This chain joins TRBV30 and TRBJ1-4, with no clear D. From germline, CDR1 is GTSNPN and CDR2 SVGIG (reference sequence). V lost 2 bases and J lost 4, with 5 bases in between. This CDR3 has 12 residues. CDR3 in DNA: TGTGCCTGGAGTCAATTTAATGAAAAACTGTTTTTT. Translated: CAWSQFNEKLFF. The full variable domain, in which reference TRBV30 and TRBJ1-4 provide the parts outside the CDR3, is SQTIHQWPATLVQPVGSPLSLECTVEGTSNPNLYWYRQAAGRGLQLLFYSVGIGQISSEVPQNLSASRPQDRQFILSSKKLLLSDSGFYLCAWSQFNEKLFFGSGTQLSVL.

The chain uses TRBV6-6 and TRBJ1-1; TRBD1 might be the D (5 bases). The V gene's germline CDR1 is MNHNY and CDR2 SVGAGI (reference sequence). V lost 7 bases and J lost 3, with 6 bases in between. This CDR3 spans 11 amino acids. Here the CDR3 reads CASKGDTEAFF. CDR3 nucleotides: TGTGCCAGCAAAGGGGACACTGAAGCTTTCTTT.

This chain uses TRBV14 with TRBJ2-1, with 8 bases that match TRBD2. This CDR3 region has 17 residues. Per germline, CDR1 SGHDN and CDR2 FVKESK. Unmatched junction bases numbered 12, after V lost 1 base and J lost 7 bases. The CDR3 nucleotides read TGTGCCAGCAGCCAAGGCGTGCCGGGACTAGGAATGAATGAGCAGTTCTTC. Translating gives CASSQGVPGLGMNEQFF.

The chain employs TRBV19 and TRBJ2-2; TRBD1 agrees at 8 bases. This CDR3 has 15 amino acids. J gave up 4 bases and V 5 bases, and 6 bases lay outside the gene matches. CDR1 LNHDA and CDR2 SQIVND come from the germline V gene (reference sequence). For the CDR3, the DNA is TGTGCCAGTAGTCCAACGGACAGGGCCACCGGGGAGCTGTTTTTT. Translating gives CASSPTDRATGELFF.

This clone turned up a few times. The chain recombines TRBV4-1 with TRBJ1-5; TRBD1 aligns across 10 bases. After removal of 3 bases from V and 7 bases from J, the junction contained 9 bases not matched to a gene. Germline CDR1 reads MGHRA; CDR2 reads YSYEKL. CDR3 size: 16 residues. CDR3 bases: TGCGCCAGCAGCCAGGTCCGGGACAGGGGAGCGCAGCCCCAGCATTTT. Amino acids: CASSQVRDRGAQPQHF.

The chain joins TRBV27 to TRBJ2-3; 11 nucleotides line up with TRBD2. The V segment lost 5 bases and the J segment 8 bases; nucleotides outside the gene matches: 9. This CDR3 has 15 amino acids. Germline V gene sequence: CDR1 MNHEY, CDR2 SMNVEV (reference sequence). DNA of the CDR3: TGTGCCAGCAGTCTCTTAGCGGGGGGGTTGGGTACGCAGTATTTT. Amino acid sequence: CASSLLAGGLGTQYF.

This clone was seen a handful of times. The chain has TRBV4-1 and TRBJ1-1; unclear D gene. Germline V lookup: CDR1 MGHRA, CDR2 YSYEKL. V was clipped by 4 bases and J by 0 bases, with 9 bases between them. The CDR3 covers 14 residues. CDR3 nucleotides: TGCGCCAGCAGCCCGCCCAGTATGAACACTGAAGCTTTCTTT. It translates to CASSPPSMNTEAFF.

The chain has TRBV7-8 and TRBJ2-7; 8 bases fit TRBD2. The CDR3 runs 14 residues. The V gene's germline CDR1 is SGHVS and CDR2 FQNEAQ. The V segment lost 0 bases and the J segment 6 bases; nucleotides outside the gene matches: 4. CDR3: CASSLARGEGEQYF. DNA for the CDR3: TGTGCCAGCAGCTTAGCGCGGGGGGAGGGCGAGCAGTACTTC.

This rearrangement joins TRBV30 to TRBJ1-4; 9 bases line up with TRBD1. Unmatched junction bases numbered 15, after V lost 3 bases and J lost 7 bases. The CDR3 is 17 residues long. Per the germline V gene, CDR1 is GTSNPN and CDR2 is SVGIG (reference sequence). The CDR3 reads CAWSSGQGIGSGEKLFF. The CDR3 DNA sequence: TGTGCCTGGAGCTCGGGACAGGGAATTGGTAGCGGTGAAAAACTGTTTTTT.